The rows below give T cell receptor beta chains drawn from one sample of a study of blood T cells in healthy people across ages. TCRdb reprocessed the 5' RACE reads with MiXCR, giving one entry per CDR3 protein. The table records hundreds of thousands of distinct CDR3 sequences, 56% of them present only once. Sample: blood. The receptors here all came from a man aged 35 to 55 in good health. CDR3s include the opening cysteine and the closing phenylalanine or tryptophan.

TRBV7-9	TRBJ2-5	CASSPGQGVRGVETQYF
TRBV6-4	TRBJ2-3	CASSAEVWTDTQYF
TRBV7-9	TRBJ2-3	CASFIRDSRTDAQYF
TRBV28	TRBJ1-2	CASSLLSGGQERGYTF
TRBV7-2	TRBJ2-7	CASSSPRITSGRSEQYF
TRBV28	TRBJ2-1	CASSFVDRDNEQFF
TRBV11-2	TRBJ2-5	CASRLPGRNQETQYF
TRBV7-2	TRBJ2-4	CASSLNDGERNIQYF
TRBV28	TRBJ2-1	CASREKRYSDEQFF
TRBV7-2	TRBJ2-1	CASSPRGTSGASSYNEQFF
TRBV27	TRBJ2-5	CASRRGLSEQYF
TRBV7-2	TRBJ1-4	CASSADRFNEKLFF
TRBV21-1	TRBJ2-3	CASSKTPEHSTDTQYF
TRBV7-9	TRBJ2-5	CASSFYSEGWYF
TRBV3-1	TRBJ1-2	CASSQKGGTYGYTF
TRBV20-1	TRBJ2-1	CSASGLDNEQFF
TRBV20-1	TRBJ2-1	CSALDYNEQFF
TRBV2	TRBJ1-2	CASSEGGFNYGYTF
TRBV4-2	TRBJ2-5	CASSQDGTSGRFETQYF
TRBV28	TRBJ2-1	CASSLIKMDRVEYNEQFF
TRBV4-2	TRBJ2-4	CASSQDSWGENIQYF
TRBV27	TRBJ1-2	CASSLSRQSYGYTF
TRBV7-2	TRBJ2-1	CASRRGGNEQFF
TRBV6-1	-	CASSEELAGYEQYF
TRBV11-2	TRBJ1-6	CASSTNPEYNSPLHF
TRBV29-1	TRBJ2-7	CSVKREIGEQYF
TRBV12-3/TRBV12-4	TRBJ2-1	CASSPPLVSNEQFF
TRBV20-1	TRBJ2-7	CSALNIGGDEQYF
TRBV10-3	TRBJ2-7	CATGLAGVKTYEQYF
TRBV7-2	TRBJ1-1	CASSTEAFF
TRBV7-2	TRBJ2-3	CASSPPAGGRFGTDTQYF
TRBV7-3	TRBJ2-3	CASSLTKNTDTQYF
TRBV21-1	TRBJ1-5	CTSSKKSYRRRAGNQPQHF
TRBV12-3/TRBV12-4	TRBJ2-1	CASSLTGHPYNEQFF
TRBV7-9	TRBJ2-5	CASSRQETQYF
TRBV12-3/TRBV12-4	TRBJ2-5	CASAGGQETQYF
TRBV5-1	TRBJ2-1	CASSLGGGGVNEQFF
TRBV7-2	TRBJ2-7	CASSLYAESYEQYF
TRBV7-6	TRBJ2-4	CASSLGGKNIQYF
TRBV6-1	TRBJ2-1	CASSEGGHYNEQFF
TRBV5-5	TRBJ2-1	CASSLVRGDNEQFF
TRBV7-8	TRBJ2-3	CASSLSGYTDTQYF